The rows below give T cell receptor beta chains drawn from one sample of a study of spatial heterogeneity in lung cancer. TCRdb itself ran the 5' RACE reads through MiXCR, one entry per CDR3 protein. The table has about 120,000 distinct CDR3 sequences, about 12% seen once. This sample comprised PBMCs, obtained at follow-up. The origin of the receptors is a male donor with early-stage non-small cell lung cancer. Each CDR3 is given with its conserved first and last residue. D genes are given only for firm matches. Clone size is stated in some rows and not others, as once, few, many or a class when expanded.

cdr3_nt cdr3_aa cdr3_length j_call clone_size v_call d_call
TGTGCCAGCAGCTCCGACCCCTTAGAAAAACTGTTTTTT CASSSDPLEKLFF 13 TRBJ1-4 few TRBV7-3 -
TGTGCCAGTACTTCCCTTGGGGCGAACACCGGGGAGCTGTTTTTT CASTSLGANTGELFF 15 TRBJ2-2 - TRBV19 -
TGCAGCGTTGTAGGCAGCGGATTCTATGGCTACACCTTC CSVVGSGFYGYTF 13 TRBJ1-2 few TRBV29-1 -
TGTGCCTTCCCCCAGGCCCAGGCGGGGGGGGTGGATACGCAGTATTTT CAFPQAQAGGVDTQYF 16 TRBJ2-3 - TRBV2 TRBD2
TGTGCCACCCTTTCCACGAACGGGGAGCTGTTTTTT CATLSTNGELFF 12 TRBJ2-2 few TRBV24-1 -
TGTGCCAGCACAAACAGGGGGGCCTACGAGCAGTACTTC CASTNRGAYEQYF 13 TRBJ2-7 - TRBV11-1 TRBD1
TGTGCCAGCAGTAGGGACAGGGGAGTCCTATCTGGCTACACCTTC CASSRDRGVLSGYTF 15 TRBJ1-2 few TRBV28 TRBD1
TGCGCCAGCAGCCAAGATGCTCTGAATTTCGGTAAAAACATTCAGTACTTC CASSQDALNFGKNIQYF 17 TRBJ2-4 - TRBV4-3 -
TGTGCCAGCAGCTGGCTTAGGAATGAGCAGTTCTTC CASSWLRNEQFF 12 TRBJ2-1 - TRBV7-2 -
TGTGCCAGCAGTTTATTTGGGGGCGGCTATGGCTACACCTTC CASSLFGGGYGYTF 14 TRBJ1-2 - TRBV28 -
TGTGCCAGCAGCTTAGCTGGGGGCTTCAATTCACCCCTCCACTTT CASSLAGGFNSPLHF 15 TRBJ1-6 - TRBV11-2 -
TGTGCTAGCAGCTATGGTTCGGGGGACGGGGAGCTGTTTTTT CASSYGSGDGELFF 14 TRBJ2-2 - TRBV7-7 -
TGCGCCACAGCAGCTTGGAATGGGGATACCAATGAGCAGTTCTTC CATAAWNGDTNEQFF 15 TRBJ2-1 few TRBV5-1 -
TGTGCCAGCTCATTAAGGACAGGCGAGCAGTACTTC CASSLRTGEQYF 12 TRBJ2-7 few TRBV18 TRBD1
TGTGCCAGCAGTGCAACCAGGGGCACTGAAGCTTTCTTT CASSATRGTEAFF 13 TRBJ1-1 few TRBV6-1 -
TGTGCCAGCAGTTTACGGGGGAGGAACACTGAAGCTTTCTTT CASSLRGRNTEAFF 14 TRBJ1-1 - TRBV27 -
TGCAGTGCTAGGGGACAACCCTTCGAGCAGTACTTC CSARGQPFEQYF 12 TRBJ2-7 few TRBV20-1 -
TGTGCCATCAGTGAACTCGGGAGGGGGGATTACGAGCAGTACTTC CAISELGRGDYEQYF 15 TRBJ2-7 few TRBV10-3 TRBD2
TGTGCCAGCAGCGTAGAGCCAGGGACCTACGAGCAGTACTTC CASSVEPGTYEQYF 14 TRBJ2-7 many TRBV9 -
TGTGCCACCAGCAGAGATTTCCAGGGTCAGAATGAGCAGTTCTTC CATSRDFQGQNEQFF 15 TRBJ2-1 few TRBV15 -
TGTGCCAGCAGTGGTCTGTACGAGCAGTACTTC CASSGLYEQYF 11 TRBJ2-7 - TRBV25-1 -
TGTGCCATCAGTGAGTCGAATGGTGCGGGGGAGCAGTACTTC CAISESNGAGEQYF 14 TRBJ2-7 many TRBV10-3 -
TGTGCCAGCAGCGAGACAGGGCTGGGATTTAACACTGAAGCTTTCTTT CASSETGLGFNTEAFF 16 TRBJ1-1 many TRBV11-1 TRBD1
TGTGCCAGCAGTAAAGAACCGGGAGGCAGAGAGCAGTACTTC CASSKEPGGREQYF 14 TRBJ2-7 - TRBV6-6 TRBD2
TGTGCCAGCAGTTTATCCCCAGGGGGCTACACCTTC CASSLSPGGYTF 12 TRBJ1-2 many TRBV28 -
TGTGCCAGCAAACTAGCGGGTTTCCCAGATACGCAGTATTTT CASKLAGFPDTQYF 14 TRBJ2-3 - TRBV7-9 TRBD2
TGCAGTATGGCAACCAGCACAGATACGCAGTATTTT CSMATSTDTQYF 12 TRBJ2-3 few TRBV29-1 -
TGTGCCAGCAGCTCCGTACAGGGGAACACTGAAGCTTTCTTT CASSSVQGNTEAFF 14 TRBJ1-1 many TRBV13 -
TGTGCCAGCAGACCCTTTGACAGTAACCAGCCCCAGCATTTT CASRPFDSNQPQHF 14 TRBJ1-5 - TRBV6-4 -
TGTGCCAGCAGTGAGACAGGGGGCCTCACAGATACGCAGTATTTT CASSETGGLTDTQYF 15 TRBJ2-3 - TRBV25-1 TRBD1
TGTGCCAGCAGCCAAGCCGCACATACGAACACTGAAGCTTTCTTT CASSQAAHTNTEAFF 15 TRBJ1-1 many TRBV4-2 -
TGTGCCAGCAGCTTATTAACAGATTCTAACTATGGCTACACCTTC CASSLLTDSNYGYTF 15 TRBJ1-2 many TRBV11-2 -
TGTGCCAGCAGCGTAGTCGCAGGGCTCTCACCCCTCCACTTT CASSVVAGLSPLHF 14 TRBJ1-6 - TRBV9 -
TGTGCCAGCAGCCGGGGGCTCTCAGCCTACGAGCAGTACTTC CASSRGLSAYEQYF 14 TRBJ2-7 many TRBV4-2 -
TGTGCCAGCAGTCGGGTCCGGCGAGGACAGCCCCAGCATTTT CASSRVRRGQPQHF 14 TRBJ1-5 few TRBV12-3/TRBV12-4 -
TGTGCCAGCAGACCAGGGACCCATCAGCCCCAGCATTTT CASRPGTHQPQHF 13 TRBJ1-5 few TRBV6-5 -
TGTGCTAGCAGCCGGGACAGGGGGGGAGAGACCCAGTACTTC CASSRDRGGETQYF 14 TRBJ2-5 - TRBV7-7 TRBD1
TGCAGTGCTAGGAGCGGGGGGAACACCGGGGAGCTGTTTTTT CSARSGGNTGELFF 14 TRBJ2-2 many TRBV20-1 TRBD2
TGCGCCAGCAGCCTTAAAGGGCAGGGCAAAGAGACCCAGTACTTC CASSLKGQGKETQYF 15 TRBJ2-5 - TRBV5-1 -
TGTGCCAGCAGTGAATGGGGCAGGCCTAGTGGCTACACCTTC CASSEWGRPSGYTF 14 TRBJ1-2 few TRBV25-1 -
TGCGCCAGCAGTCAACCCTACCGGGACAGGGAGAATCAGAAGACCCAGTACTTC CASSQPYRDRENQKTQYF 18 TRBJ2-5 few TRBV5-1 TRBD1